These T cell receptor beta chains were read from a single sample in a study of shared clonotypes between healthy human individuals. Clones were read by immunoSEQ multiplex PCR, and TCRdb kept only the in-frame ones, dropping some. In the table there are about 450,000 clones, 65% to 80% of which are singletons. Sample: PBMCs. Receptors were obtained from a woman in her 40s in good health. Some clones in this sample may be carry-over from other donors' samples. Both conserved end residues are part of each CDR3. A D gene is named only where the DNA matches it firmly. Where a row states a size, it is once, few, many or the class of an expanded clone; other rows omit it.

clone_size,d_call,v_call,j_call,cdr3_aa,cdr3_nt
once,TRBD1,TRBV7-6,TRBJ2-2,CASSRSGGQGAIDTGELFF,TGTGCCAGCAGCCGAAGTGGAGGACAGGGGGCAATTGACACCGGGGAGCTGTTTTTT
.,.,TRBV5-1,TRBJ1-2,CASSLEGTDGYTF,TGCGCCAGCAGCCTGGAGGGGACGGATGGCTACACCTTC
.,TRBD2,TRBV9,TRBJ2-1,CASSVESGTSGHMEQFF,TGTGCCAGCAGCGTAGAATCCGGGACTAGCGGACACATGGAGCAGTTCTTC
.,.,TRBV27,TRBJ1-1,CASTGEGLGTEAFF,TGTGCCAGCACTGGTGAGGGGCTAGGGACTGAAGCTTTCTTT
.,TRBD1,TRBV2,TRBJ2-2,CASSEWGTVATGELFF,TGTGCCAGCAGTGAATGGGGGACAGTTGCCACCGGGGAGCTGTTTTTT
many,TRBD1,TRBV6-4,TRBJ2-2,CASSDSQGAPGELFF,TGTGCCAGCAGTGACTCCCAGGGGGCCCCCGGGGAGCTGTTTTTT
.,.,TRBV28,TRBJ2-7,CASSLPGGSWEQYF,TGTGCCAGCAGTTTGCCTGGGGGGAGTTGGGAGCAGTACTTC
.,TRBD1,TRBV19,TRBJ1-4,CASSTSGQDNEKLFF,TGTGCCAGTAGTACTAGCGGACAGGATAATGAAAAACTGTTTTTT
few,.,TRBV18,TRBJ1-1,CASSPGALGEAFF,TGTGCCAGCTCACCAGGAGCCCTGGGGGAAGCTTTCTTT
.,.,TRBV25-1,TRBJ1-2,CASSSILGGYGYTF,TGTGCCAGCAGCTCCATCCTAGGGGGCTATGGCTACACCTTC
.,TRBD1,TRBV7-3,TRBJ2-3,CASSPMTGEADTQYF,TGTGCCAGCAGCCCCATGACAGGGGAGGCAGATACGCAGTATTTT
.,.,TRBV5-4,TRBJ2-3,CASSSLGVDTQYF,TGTGCCAGCAGCTCTTTGGGTGTAGATACGCAGTATTTT
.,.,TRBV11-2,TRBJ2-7,CASSLGAGLGEQYF,TGTGCCAGCAGCTTAGGCGCGGGGCTGGGGGAGCAGTACTTC
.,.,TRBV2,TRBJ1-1,CASGRQEIEAFF,TGTGCCAGCGGTCGACAGGAGATTGAAGCTTTCTTT
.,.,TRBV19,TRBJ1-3,CASSPVAGTRGNTIYF,TGTGCCAGTAGTCCAGTTGCAGGGACTCGCGGAAACACCATATATTTT
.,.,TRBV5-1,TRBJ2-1,CASREQGSLSYNEQFF,TGCGCCAGCAGAGAGCAGGGGTCACTATCCTACAATGAGCAGTTCTTC
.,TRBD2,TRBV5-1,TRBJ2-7,CASSLRLAGVYEQYF,TGCGCCAGCAGCCTACGACTAGCGGGAGTATACGAGCAGTACTTC
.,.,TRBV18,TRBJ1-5,CASHQGGSNQPQHF,TGTGCCAGCCACCAAGGGGGGAGCAATCAGCCCCAGCATTTT
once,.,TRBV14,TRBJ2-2,CASSLSRGAGELFF,TGTGCCAGCAGCCTGTCTAGAGGGGCCGGGGAGCTGTTTTTT
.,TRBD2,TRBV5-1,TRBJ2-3,CASSFLAGTDTQYF,TGCGCCAGCAGCTTCCTAGCGGGGACAGATACGCAGTATTTT
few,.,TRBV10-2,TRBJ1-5,CASRPPGHLNQPQHF,TGCGCCAGCAGGCCCCCGGGACACCTAAATCAGCCCCAGCATTTT
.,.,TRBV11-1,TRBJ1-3,CASSLDSGNTIYF,TGTGCCAGCAGCTTGGATTCTGGAAACACCATATATTTT
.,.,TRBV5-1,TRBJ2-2,CASSLAQGGGELFF,TGCGCCAGCAGCTTGGCCCAGGGAGGCGGGGAGCTGTTTTTT
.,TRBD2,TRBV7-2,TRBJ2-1,CASSGLPSGRFNEQFF,TGTGCCAGCAGCGGACTGCCTAGCGGGAGGTTCAATGAGCAGTTCTTC